These 30 T cell receptor beta chains share one sample of origin, sequenced in a study of T cell clonotyping in hematopoietic cell transplantation. The protocol was immunoSEQ multiplex PCR, while the TCRdb copy is restricted to in-frame clones and leaves out a portion. The sample has 65,000 to 75,000 clones, around 94% seen once. The specimen was peripheral blood mononuclear cells. Receptors originate from a middle-aged man in good health. Some clones in this sample may be carry-over from other donors' samples.

The table lists this clone with a count of one. The genes are TRBV7-9 and TRBJ1-1, with D tentatively TRBD1 (5 bases). V dropped 7 bases and J dropped 7 bases, with 13 bases sitting between them. Germline lookup yields CDR1 SEHNR and CDR2 FQNEAQ (reference sequence). This CDR3 spans 12 amino acids. CDR3 nucleotides: TGTGCCAGCAACGATCTGGGGGGTGAAGCTTTCTTT. Its protein product is CASNDLGGEAFF.

This rearrangement joins TRBV25-1 to TRBJ2-1, with 7 nucleotides matching TRBD1. This CDR3 is 13 amino acids long. The germline V gene encodes CDR1 MGHDK and CDR2 SYGVNS. With V trimmed by 0 bases and J by 9 bases, 2 bases remained unmatched. In DNA form, the CDR3 reads TGTGCCAGCAGTGAATATGACAGGGTTGAGCAGTTCTTC. Amino acids: CASSEYDRVEQFF.

This clone was picked up one time. The chain links TRBV19 to TRBJ1-2; no definite D call. CDR3 length equals 12 residues. Trimming cost V 1 base and J 5 bases, with 5 bases left between them. Germline V gene data show CDR1 as LNHDA and CDR2 as SQIVND (reference sequence). The CDR3 reads CASSIGPYGYTF. The DNA of the CDR3 is TGTGCCAGTAGTATAGGGCCATATGGCTACACCTTC.

V is TRBV6-5 and J is TRBJ1-2; no definite D call. Germline V gene sequence: CDR1 MNHEY, CDR2 SVGAGI. The CDR3 spans 14 residues. V was trimmed by 6 bases and J by 4 bases, leaving 15 bases between them. In nucleotides, the CDR3 is TGTGCCAGCAGGAGGGAGGGCCCACTCTATGGCTACACCTTC. Protein sequence: CASRREGPLYGYTF.

V usage is TRBV6-5 and J usage is TRBJ1-3; tentatively, D is TRBD1 (5 bases). The length of the CDR3 is 14 residues. The germline V and J ends were trimmed by 7 bases and 3 bases, with 13 bases remaining between them. Germline CDR1 reads MNHEY; CDR2 reads SVGAGI. CDR3 loop: CASKMRGVGNTIYF. CDR3 nucleotides: TGTGCCAGCAAAATGCGGGGGGTTGGAAACACCATATATTTT.

The gene calls are TRBV9 and TRBJ1-2; 7 nucleotides align to TRBD1. The ends lost 0 bases at V and 4 bases at J; junction bases unmatched: 6. CDR1 is SGDLS, CDR2 YYNGEE, per germline. The CDR3 is made up of 15 amino acids. The DNA for the CDR3 is TGTGCCAGCAGCGTAGCCTCTCGGGACAGCTATGGCTACACCTTC. Residues: CASSVASRDSYGYTF. The variable domain in full, completed from reference TRBV9 and TRBJ1-2, reads DSGVTQTPKHLITATGQRVTLRCSPRSGDLSVYWYQQSLDQGLQFLIQYYNGEERAKGNILERFSAQQFPDLHSELNLSSLELGDSALYFCASSVASRDSYGYTFGSGTRLTVV.

This clone has just one count. The chain recombines TRBV30 with TRBJ2-3, with D possibly TRBD2 on 6 matching bases. Germline CDR1 is GTSNPN and CDR2 is SVGIG (reference sequence). This CDR3 has 11 residues. V was trimmed by 5 bases and J by 11 bases, leaving 14 bases between them. CDR3 sequence (DNA): TGTGCCTGGGCGCGGGGCCCCGAGCAGTATTTT. Residues: CAWARGPEQYF.

The chain has TRBV6-5 and TRBJ1-2; 9 bases agree with TRBD1. With 2 bases clipped from V and 4 bases from J, the junction kept 2 bases outside the gene matches. The length of the CDR3 is 14 residues. Germline CDR1 is MNHEY and CDR2 is SVGAGI. The CDR3 region has the DNA TGTGCCAGCAGTTACCGGGACAGGGCCTATGGCTACACCTTC. Residues: CASSYRDRAYGYTF.

The chain recombines TRBV7-6 with TRBJ1-6; no clear D gene. V was cut by 5 bases and J by 6 bases, with 5 bases left in between. Germline-derived CDR1 and CDR2 are SGHVS and FNYEAQ. The CDR3 totals 12 residues. DNA of the CDR3: TGTGCCAGCAGCCCCTTTAATTCACCCCTCCACTTT. It yields the protein CASSPFNSPLHF.

The V gene is TRBV28, the J gene TRBJ2-7; D may correspond to TRBD1 or TRBD2 (5 bases each). The CDR3 extends over 14 amino acids. V lost 6 bases and J 4 bases, leaving 16 bases between the germline ends. The V gene's germline CDR1 is MDHEN and CDR2 SYDVKM. CDR3 bases: TGTGCCAGCAGACCGAACCGGGACCTTTACGAGCAGTACTTC. Translated: CASRPNRDLYEQYF.

This sequence joins TRBV9 and TRBJ1-1, with no clear D. With 0 bases removed from V and 5 bases from J, the gap between germline ends came to 14 bases. Germline CDR1 and CDR2: SGDLS and YYNGEE. The CDR3 consists of 15 residues. The CDR3 DNA reads as TGTGCCAGCAGCGTAGCGTCATTGGGTGGGACTGAAGCTTTCTTT. Translation: CASSVASLGGTEAFF.

This clone has only a few counts. The rearrangement uses TRBV7-8 and TRBJ2-7; no clear D. Germline loops: CDR1 SGHVS, CDR2 FQNEAQ. Trimming removed 2 bases at V and 6 bases at J, with 11 bases between. There are 13 residues in the CDR3. In DNA form, the CDR3 reads TGTGCCAGCAGCTTATCCCTCGACGCCGAGCAGTACTTC. Its translation: CASSLSLDAEQYF.

This chain joins TRBV2 and TRBJ1-2; D is undetermined. V lost 2 bases to trimming and J lost 8 bases, with 18 bases between them. Per the germline V gene, CDR1 is SNHLY and CDR2 is FYNNEI. There are 15 residues in the CDR3. The CDR3 DNA sequence: TGTGCCAGCAGTGAAAGGGCAGGATCCCCTCACGGCTACACCTTC. It specifies CASSERAGSPHGYTF.

This clone was picked up one time. The chain links TRBV19 to TRBJ2-3, with 9 bases that match TRBD2. The germline V gene encodes CDR1 LNHDA and CDR2 SQIVND (reference sequence). The V and J ends lost 9 bases and 0 bases, in that order; junction bases with no gene match: 4. There are 14 residues in the CDR3. CDR3 in DNA: TGTGCCAGCCAGACTAGCGGTAGCACAGATACGCAGTATTTT. Protein product: CASQTSGSTDTQYF.

This clone was recorded only once. V usage is TRBV7-2 and J usage is TRBJ2-7; the D gene is possibly TRBD2 (6 bases). The CDR3 is 14 residues long. CDR1 is SGHTA and CDR2 is FQGNSA in the germline V gene. Trimming shortened V by 5 bases and J by 2 bases, and 13 bases separated the two germline ends. The CDR3 is CASSLRGETYEQYF. In DNA form, the CDR3 reads TGTGCCAGCAGCCTTCGCGGGGAAACCTACGAGCAGTACTTC.

The chain links TRBV28 to TRBJ1-2, with TRBD1 as a possible D gene (5 bases). The germline gives CDR1 MDHEN, CDR2 SYDVKM. This CDR3 has 19 residues. V was clipped by 5 bases and J by 1 base, with 26 bases between them. Here the CDR3 reads CASSPPGLVGGGLNYGYTF. CDR3 DNA: TGTGCCAGCAGTCCCCCGGGTCTAGTAGGCGGGGGTCTTAACTATGGCTACACCTTC.

This sequence joins TRBV10-3 and TRBJ1-5, with D uncertain. With 2 bases removed from V and 1 base from J, the gap between germline ends came to 6 bases. This CDR3 is built from 14 residues. Germline V lookup: CDR1 ENHRY, CDR2 SYGVKD. The CDR3 region is CAISEMESNQPQHF. The CDR3 nucleotides are TGTGCCATCAGTGAGATGGAAAGCAATCAGCCCCAGCATTTT.

J is TRBJ1-2 and V is TRBV2; unclear D gene. Per germline, CDR1 SNHLY and CDR2 FYNNEI. Between the trimmed V and J ends, which lost 5 bases and 0 bases, there was a span of 7 bases. The CDR3 runs 13 residues. The chain's CDR3 is CASSYGTNYGYTF. The CDR3 region has the DNA TGTGCCAGCAGTTACGGAACTAACTATGGCTACACCTTC. Full variable domain (remainder filled in from reference TRBV2 and TRBJ1-2): EPEVTQTPSHQVTQMGQEVILRCVPISNHLYFYWYRQILGQKVEFLVSFYNNEISEKSEIFDDQFSVERPDGSNFTLKIRSTKLEDSAMYFCASSYGTNYGYTFGSGTRLTVV.

The chain recombines TRBV9 with TRBJ1-6, with D possibly being TRBD1 (6 bases). The CDR3 covers 12 residues. Per the germline V gene, CDR1 is SGDLS and CDR2 is YYNGEE. Trimming took 3 bases from V and 14 from J, leaving 12 bases between them. The chain's CDR3 is CASSGQQGSLHF. The CDR3 nucleotides read TGTGCCAGCAGCGGACAACAGGGTTCCCTCCACTTT.

The chain carries TRBV7-6 and TRBJ2-7, with TRBD2 matching over 7 bases. The CDR3 spans 14 residues. Trimming removed 5 bases from V and 2 bases from J; junction bases left unmatched: 6. Germline CDR1 reads SGHVS; CDR2 reads FNYEAQ. The CDR3 reads CASSPLTSPYEQYF. The CDR3 DNA reads TGTGCCAGCAGCCCTCTGACTAGCCCCTACGAGCAGTACTTC.

This clone was counted between two and nine times. The rearrangement joins TRBV5-6 to TRBJ2-7; 9 nucleotides line up with TRBD1. Germline trimming cut 3 bases from V and 4 bases from J; bases unmatched to any gene: 5. This CDR3 has 14 amino acids. In germline, CDR1 is SGHDT, CDR2 YYEEEE. This chain's CDR3 is CASSYGQGRYEQYF. In DNA, the CDR3 is TGTGCCAGCAGCTACGGACAGGGGAGGTACGAGCAGTACTTC.

This clone showed up just once. The gene calls are TRBV7-8 and TRBJ1-3; D not resolved. The V end was cut by 4 bases, the J end by 0 bases, with 10 bases between. Germline V gene data show CDR1 as SGHVS and CDR2 as FQNEAQ. This CDR3 region has 15 residues. The CDR3 region has the DNA TGTGCCAGCAGCTCGCGACCGCTCTCTGGAAACACCATATATTTT. It is translated as CASSSRPLSGNTIYF.

The rearrangement links TRBV4-2 to TRBJ2-5; 12 nucleotides align to TRBD2. The germline V gene encodes CDR1 LGHNA and CDR2 YNFKEQ. The length of the CDR3 is 17 residues. With 0 bases clipped from V and 6 bases from J, the junction kept 8 bases outside the gene matches. The CDR3 DNA reads as TGTGCCAGCAGCCAAGAGGCTAGCGGGAGGGCCCAGAAGACCCAGTACTTC. It is translated as CASSQEASGRAQKTQYF.

The chain employs TRBV7-2 and TRBJ2-7; a possible D gene is TRBD1 (6 bases). Germline V gene lookup returns CDR1 SGHTA and CDR2 FQGNSA. Deletions cut 3 bases from V and 0 bases from J, with 15 bases between. The CDR3 is 16 amino acids. The DNA for the CDR3 is TGTGCCAGCAGCTTGGCTGGGGGCCGGGGCTCCTACGAGCAGTACTTC. This gives the protein CASSLAGGRGSYEQYF.

The CDR3 is CASSTSSGNNQPQHF. The CDR3 DNA follows: TGTGCCAGCTCAACATCATCGGGGAACAATCAGCCCCAGCATTTT. This chain uses TRBV18 with TRBJ1-5; D uncertain. V gave up 5 bases and J gave up 3 bases, with 14 bases separating them. This CDR3 is built from 15 residues. CDR1 is KGHSH, CDR2 LQKENI, per germline. Looking up the rest from reference TRBV18 and TRBJ1-5 gives the full variable domain: NAGVMQNPRHLVRRRGQEARLRCSPMKGHSHVYWYRQLPEEGLKFMVYLQKENIIDESGMPKERFSAEFPKEGPSILRIQQVVRGDSAAYFCASSTSSGNNQPQHFGDGTRLSIL.

This rearrangement joins TRBV29-1 to TRBJ2-7; D is ambiguous. The V gene lost 5 bases and the J gene lost 0 bases, with 8 bases spanning the gap. Germline V gene lookup returns CDR1 SQVTM and CDR2 ANQGSEA. The CDR3 consists of 12 residues. CDR3 DNA sequence: TGCAGCGTTCAGTACAGCTCCTACGAGCAGTACTTC. The encoded protein is CSVQYSSYEQYF.

The chain employs TRBV29-1 and TRBJ1-5; TRBD1 agrees at 8 bases. The V and J ends lost 4 bases and 2 bases, in that order; junction bases with no gene match: 7. CDR3 length equals 15 residues. Germline loops: CDR1 SQVTM, CDR2 ANQGSEA. This CDR3 is CSVAQGAGGNQPQHF. The CDR3 DNA is TGCAGCGTTGCCCAGGGGGCGGGAGGCAATCAGCCCCAGCATTTT.

The V and J genes are TRBV5-4 and TRBJ2-7; D is ambiguous. CDR3 length: 17 amino acids. The V end was cut by 0 bases, the J end by 5 bases, with 21 bases between. Germline V lookup: CDR1 SGHNT, CDR2 YYREEE (reference sequence). CDR3 residues: CASSLGFRAPLDNEQYF. DNA of the CDR3: TGTGCCAGCAGCTTGGGCTTCCGGGCCCCACTCGACAACGAGCAGTACTTC.

V is TRBV4-1 and J is TRBJ2-2, with D possibly being TRBD1 (5 bases). Between the trimmed V and J ends, which lost 1 base and 3 bases, there was a span of 18 bases. The CDR3 extends over 18 amino acids. Germline V lookup: CDR1 MGHRA, CDR2 YSYEKL. The CDR3 DNA reads as TGCGCCAGCAGCCAAGCTTGGTCAGGGTTTGGGTACACCGGGGAGCTGTTTTTT. It encodes CASSQAWSGFGYTGELFF.

The CDR3 coding sequence is TGTGCCAGCTCGGGGACAACGGGTCAGCCCCAGCATTTT. It encodes CASSGTTGQPQHF. The chain couples TRBV6-1 to TRBJ1-5; possibly TRBD1 for D (6 bases). Trimming took 8 bases from V and 6 from J, leaving 14 bases between them. Germline CDR1 and CDR2: MNHNS and SASEGT. The CDR3 covers 13 residues.